Sequencing of this T cell receptor (beta chain) was carried out in a study of T cell responses to AZD1222 COVID-19 vaccine. Regarding the study as a whole: Receipt of two AZD1222 doses was followed by a rise in Spike-specific TCR breadth and depth.

Profiled with immunoSEQ multiplex PCR; TCRdb holds only in-frame clones, not every one. This sample has over 120,000 clones, with about 90% found just once. This clone was observed once. Its antigen is undetermined. The CDR3 extends over 12 amino acids. Trimming shortened V by 0 bases and J by 6 bases, and 5 bases separated the two germline ends. The germline V gene encodes CDR1 LNHDA and CDR2 SQIVND (reference sequence). V gene TRBV19 combines with J gene TRBJ1-2; the D is unclear. The source of this sequence is an adult who received the AZD1222 COVID-19 vaccine. The source material was peripheral blood, sampled 28 days after the second AZD1222 dose. This chain's CDR3 is CASSIDADGYTF. In DNA, the CDR3 is TGTGCCAGTAGTATAGATGCGGATGGCTACACCTTC.